This is a list of T cell receptor beta chains from one sample in a study of CD8+CD57+ T cells in acquired aplastic anemia. MiXCR, run by TCRdb on the reads, gives a single entry per CDR3 protein. The data show over 150,000 distinct CDR3 sequences, roughly half seen once. The sample taken for sequencing was sorted CD4+, CD8+, or CD8+CD57+ T cells (not recorded which) from PBMCs. These receptors were obtained from a human donor with aplastic anemia. Each CDR3 is given with its conserved first and last residue. A D gene is named only where the DNA matches it firmly. For some rows the clone size is stated as once, few or many, or as a class when expanded; others skip it.

J gene | D gene | V gene | clone size | CDR3 protein | CDR3 DNA
TRBJ2-7 | . | TRBV7-6 | many | CASSPGQGTWEQYF | TGTGCCAGCAGCCCCGGTCAGGGAACGTGGGAGCAGTACTTC
TRBJ1-1 | . | TRBV6-1 | many | CASWGQITFF | TGTGCCAGCTGGGGCCAAATAACTTTCTTT
TRBJ2-5 | . | TRBV7-8 | few | CASPGTETQYF | TGTGCCAGCCCCGGGACAGAGACCCAGTACTTC
TRBJ1-1 | . | TRBV27 | few | CASRSFGQNEAFF | TGTGCCAGCAGATCCTTCGGACAGAATGAAGCTTTCTTT
TRBJ2-2 | TRBD1 | TRBV24-1 | . | CATSDPTGGGTGELFF | TGTGCCACCAGTGACCCGACAGGGGGCGGGACCGGGGAGCTGTTTTTT
TRBJ1-1 | . | TRBV20-1 | . | CSAPGPNEEAFF | TGCAGTGCACCCGGACCTAACGAGGAAGCTTTCTTT
TRBJ2-2 | . | TRBV6-1 | few | CASSPGGGGFTGELFF | TGTGCCAGCAGCCCTGGGGGCGGGGGATTCACCGGGGAGCTGTTTTTT
TRBJ2-6 | TRBD2 | TRBV6-1 | . | CASRTPGGDVLTF | TGTGCCAGCAGAACACCGGGGGGAGACGTCCTGACTTTC
TRBJ2-5 | . | TRBV29-1 | . | CSVETQGWETQYF | TGCAGCGTTGAAACTCAGGGGTGGGAGACCCAGTACTTC
TRBJ1-6 | . | TRBV7-2 | . | CASSLWVNSPLHF | TGTGCCAGCAGCTTATGGGTGAATTCACCCCTCCACTTT
TRBJ1-1 | . | TRBV15 | . | CATSRGIGGENTEAFF | TGTGCCACCAGCAGAGGGATCGGGGGGGAGAACACTGAAGCTTTCTTT
TRBJ2-4 | . | TRBV2 | . | CASSVRQGTLLAKNIQYF | TGTGCCAGCAGTGTCCGGCAGGGTACCCTACTAGCCAAAAACATTCAGTACTTC
TRBJ1-5 | TRBD1 | TRBV20-1 | . | CSARNRGQTQPQHF | TGCAGTGCTAGAAACAGGGGGCAGACTCAGCCCCAGCATTTT
TRBJ2-3 | . | TRBV6-1 | many | CASSPRRQTTDTQYF | TGTGCCAGCAGTCCAAGGAGGCAGACTACAGATACGCAGTATTTT
TRBJ2-7 | TRBD2 | TRBV2 | . | CASSEESSGLEQYF | TGTGCCAGCAGTGAAGAGTCTAGCGGCCTGGAGCAGTACTTC
TRBJ2-1 | . | TRBV6-4 | . | CASSDGLAAMDEQFF | TGTGCCAGCAGTGACGGCCTAGCTGCAATGGATGAGCAGTTCTTC
TRBJ2-3 | . | TRBV4-1 | many | CASSHLETVSTDTQYF | TGCGCCAGCAGCCACTTGGAGACAGTGAGCACAGATACGCAGTATTTT
TRBJ1-1 | TRBD1 | TRBV10-3 | many | CAISTGAEAFF | TGTGCCATCAGTACAGGGGCTGAAGCTTTCTTT
TRBJ2-4 | TRBD1 | TRBV15 | . | CATRQDRGPSIQYF | TGTGCCACCAGACAGGACAGGGGGCCTAGCATTCAGTACTTC
TRBJ1-2 | . | TRBV28 | . | CASSLLGAEGYTF | TGTGCCAGCAGTTTACTGGGGGCTGAAGGCTACACCTTC
TRBJ2-5 | . | TRBV7-2 | once | CASSLPWTGMQETQYF | TGTGCCAGCAGCTTACCGTGGACGGGGATGCAAGAGACCCAGTACTTC
TRBJ1-3 | TRBD1 | TRBV20-1 | . | CSARSGGSGNTIYF | TGCAGTGCTAGATCAGGGGGCTCTGGAAACACCATATATTTT
TRBJ1-2 | . | TRBV7-2 | many | CASSSPGEDLKARTF | TGTGCCAGCAGCTCTCCGGGGGAGGACCTCAAAGCTAGGACCTTC
TRBJ2-5 | . | TRBV15 | . | CATSRDLGRTETQYF | TGTGCGACCAGCAGAGATCTTGGCAGAACAGAAACCCAGTACTTC
TRBJ1-4 | . | TRBV13 | many | CASSLGRARGEKLFF | TGTGCCAGCAGCTTAGGCCGGGCAAGAGGGGAAAAACTGTTTTTT
TRBJ2-7 | TRBD1 | TRBV15 | many | CATSRGRTGGYEQYF | TGTGCCACCAGCAGAGGCCGGACAGGGGGCTACGAGCAGTACTTC
TRBJ1-1 | . | TRBV2 | . | CASSVGAGNTEAFF | TGTGCCAGCAGTGTGGGGGCGGGGAACACTGAAGCTTTCTTT
TRBJ2-3 | TRBD2 | TRBV2 | many | CASTGTSVAEGTQYF | TGTGCCAGCACCGGGACTAGCGTCGCGGAGGGTACGCAGTATTTT
TRBJ2-1 | . | TRBV7-2 | . | CASSLARQGTNQFF | TGTGCCAGCAGCTTAGCCCGACAGGGGACTAATCAGTTCTTC
TRBJ2-1 | . | TRBV3-1 | few | CASSHRQGSPYNEQFF | TGTGCCAGCAGCCATCGGCAGGGATCCCCGTACAATGAGCAGTTCTTC
TRBJ2-6 | . | TRBV7-6 | few | CASSLAIGGANVLTF | TGTGCCAGCAGCTTAGCGATCGGTGGGGCCAACGTCCTGACTTTC
TRBJ2-3 | . | TRBV9 | few | CASSVEGRADTQYF | TGTGCCAGCAGCGTAGAGGGTAGAGCAGATACGCAGTATTTT
TRBJ2-7 | . | TRBV20-1 | . | CSAGYSYEQYF | TGCAGTGCTGGGTACAGCTACGAGCAGTACTTC
TRBJ1-4 | . | TRBV6-5 | . | CASSSLVNTNEKLFF | TGTGCCAGCAGTTCCCTTGTGAATACTAATGAAAAACTGTTTTTT
TRBJ1-6 | . | TRBV7-8 | many | CATRDHEGETPLHF | TGTGCCACCCGAGACCACGAGGGGGAGACACCCCTCCACTTT
TRBJ2-6 | . | TRBV10-3 | . | CAISDRSGANVLTF | TGTGCCATCAGTGACAGATCTGGGGCCAACGTCCTGACTTTC
TRBJ1-2 | . | TRBV10-3 | many | CAIRIPDSHNYGYTF | TGTGCCATCAGGATACCCGACAGCCATAACTATGGCTACACCTTC
TRBJ1-2 | . | TRBV12-3/TRBV12-4 | once | CASTPGTYGYTF | TGTGCCAGCACTCCCGGGACCTATGGCTACACCTTC
TRBJ2-7 | TRBD1 | TRBV4-1 | many | CASSQGKAGTVAYEQYF | TGCGCCAGCAGCCAAGGAAAGGCCGGGACAGTTGCCTACGAGCAGTACTTC
TRBJ2-1 | TRBD2 | TRBV29-1 | . | CSVAGLAGDLINNEQFF | TGCAGCGTTGCAGGGCTAGCGGGAGATTTGATCAACAATGAGCAGTTCTTC
TRBJ2-7 | . | TRBV15 | once | CATRRTLDSLYEQYF | TGTGCCACCCGCAGGACGCTGGACTCGCTCTACGAGCAGTACTTC
TRBJ2-7 | . | TRBV6-4 | few | CASRGRSYEQYF | TGTGCCAGCCGAGGCAGGTCCTACGAGCAGTACTTC
TRBJ2-7 | TRBD2 | TRBV2 | few | CASIAGGSSSYEQYF | TGTGCCAGCATAGCGGGGGGATCGAGCTCCTACGAGCAGTACTTC
TRBJ2-7 | TRBD1 | TRBV10-3 | . | CASKTGPTGEQYF | TGTGCCTCAAAGACAGGGCCGACTGGGGAGCAGTACTTC
TRBJ2-1 | . | TRBV7-6 | . | CASGFGTLNEQFF | TGTGCCAGCGGCTTTGGGACACTCAATGAGCAGTTCTTC
TRBJ2-5 | . | TRBV5-6 | many | CASSGAGAVGETQYF | TGTGCCAGCAGCGGGGCAGGGGCTGTAGGAGAGACCCAGTACTTC
TRBJ1-5 | . | TRBV27 | . | CASSLSRKETQHF | TGTGCCAGCAGTTTAAGCAGGAAAGAGACCCAGCATTTT
TRBJ2-5 | . | TRBV19 | . | CASSIAVFQETQYF | TGTGCCAGTAGTATAGCAGTCTTCCAAGAGACCCAGTACTTC
TRBJ2-1 | . | TRBV7-9 | few | CASSLASGGYNEQFF | TGTGCCAGCAGCTTAGCAAGTGGGGGTTACAATGAGCAGTTCTTC